The 22 T cell receptor beta chains presented below share a single source sample, sequenced in a study of regulatory T cells in long-lasting Graves disease. Building the TCR beta libraries relied on iRepertoire HTBI primers, and CDR3 regions underwent Arm-PCR. A single record per CDR3 protein comes from TCRdb applying MiXCR to the multiplex PCR reads. The table records 500,000 to 700,000 distinct CDR3 sequences, approximately 29% of them present only once. Time point indicated: persistent/refractory GD, antithyroid drugs over 5 years with positive TRAb. The TCR library was made from RNA that had been extracted from PBMCs in TRIzol. The material was peripheral blood mononuclear cells (PBMCs), obtained when the disease was refractory, from a patient treated with antithyroid drugs. These receptors were obtained from a female donor with Graves disease.

The CDR3 nucleotides are TGTGCCAGCAGCTTAAGGGGCGTAGAGACTAACTATGGCTACACCTTC. Amino acids: CASSLRGVETNYGYTF. This chain joins TRBV11-2 and TRBJ1-2; TRBD1 might be the D (5 bases). From germline, CDR1 is SGHAT and CDR2 FQNNGV. The V end lost 2 bases, the J end lost 0 bases, and 13 bases lay between the germline ends. This CDR3 spans 16 amino acids.

As regards this clonotype: Given a much more abundant clone one base away, this may be a read error. The CDR3 sequence: CANQGLAGHEQYF. DNA for the CDR3: TGTGCCAATCAAGGACTAGCGGGCCACGAGCAGTACTTC. The V call is TRBV2, the J call TRBJ2-7, with 11 bases matching TRBD2. Germline CDR1 reads SNHLY; CDR2 reads FYNNEI. The ends lost 10 bases at V and 5 bases at J; junction bases unmatched: 7. The CDR3 loop spans 13 amino acids.

This chain joins TRBV13 and TRBJ1-1, with a weak D call TRBD1 (6 bases). The CDR3 spans 14 residues. Trimming removed 1 base at V and 5 bases at J, with 11 bases between. Germline CDR1 is PRHDT and CDR2 is FYEKMQ (reference sequence). The CDR3 sequence is CASSLVTGRTEAFF. In DNA, the CDR3 is TGTGCCAGCAGCTTAGTAACAGGGAGGACTGAAGCTTTCTTT. Full variable domain (rest looked up from reference TRBV13 and TRBJ1-1): AAGVIQSPRHLIKEKRETATLKCYPIPRHDTVYWYQQGPGQDPQFLISFYEKMQSDKGSIPDRFSAQQFSDYHSELNMSSLELGDSALYFCASSLVTGRTEAFFGQGTRLTVV.

This clonotype was picked up many times. The V gene is TRBV7-3, the J gene TRBJ1-1; tentatively, D is TRBD1 (6 bases). V lost 5 bases, J lost 3 bases, and 16 bases lay in between. Germline V gene lookup returns CDR1 SGHTA and CDR2 FQGTGA. The length of the CDR3 is 15 residues. CDR3 bases: TGTGCCAGCAGCCCCCAGAGGGGGGCGGACACTGAAGCTTTCTTT. Amino acids: CASSPQRGADTEAFF.

J is TRBJ1-5 and V is TRBV6-1; 11 nucleotides match TRBD1. The CDR3 spans 16 residues. Germline-derived CDR1 and CDR2 are MNHNS and SASEGT. V lost 5 bases and J lost 3; bases outside the gene matches: 6. CDR3 residues: CASSTGQGAFNQPQHF. CDR3 in DNA: TGTGCCAGCAGTACCGGACAGGGGGCGTTCAATCAGCCCCAGCATTTT.

The CDR3 sequence: CATAPGGNYGYTF. The CDR3 bases are TGTGCCACCGCCCCCGGCGGTAACTATGGCTACACCTTC. The chain uses TRBV27 and TRBJ1-2; D is uncertain. CDR1 is MNHEY and CDR2 is SMNVEV in the germline V gene (reference sequence). This CDR3 spans 13 amino acids. Deletions cut 10 bases from V and 1 base from J, with 13 bases between.

The sample holds a few counts of this clonotype. The CDR3 sequence is CASRPRGVNNQPQHF. Here the CDR3 DNA reads TGTGCCAGTAGGCCGCGTGGGGTGAACAATCAGCCCCAGCATTTT. The genes are TRBV19 and TRBJ1-5; no definite D call. Looked up from germline, CDR1 is LNHDA and CDR2 is SQIVND (reference sequence). This CDR3 is built from 15 residues. Trimming removed 6 bases at V and 3 bases at J, with 15 bases between.

The V gene is TRBV4-1, the J gene TRBJ1-4; D not certain. In germline, CDR1 is MGHRA, CDR2 YSYEKL. This CDR3 contains 15 residues. V was clipped by 3 bases and J by 8 bases, with 16 bases between them. CDR3 nucleotides: TGCGCCAGCAGCCAGACGGGCGAGGGAAACGAAAAACTGTTTTTT. Amino acids: CASSQTGEGNEKLFF.

This CDR3 is CASTDTPMNTEAFF. The CDR3 bases are TGTGCCAGCACTGATACCCCCATGAACACTGAAGCTTTCTTT. The gene calls are TRBV28 and TRBJ1-1; no firm D call. The CDR3 has 14 residues. Trimming left V 7 bases short and J 0 bases short, with 12 bases between. Germline V lookup: CDR1 MDHEN, CDR2 SYDVKM.

This clonotype was counted only a few times. The rearrangement links TRBV6-1 to TRBJ1-5; D remains unclear. Deletions cut 10 bases from V and 7 bases from J, with 14 bases between. The CDR3 runs 12 residues. Per the germline V gene, CDR1 is MNHNS and CDR2 is SASEGT. CDR3 in DNA: TGTGCCACCCGGGAACTGGACCAGCCCCAGCATTTT. Its protein is CATRELDQPQHF.

The rearrangement links TRBV30 to TRBJ1-1; TRBD1 matches 7 bases. CDR3 length: 12 amino acids. The trim removed 7 bases at V and 5 bases at J, leaving 7 bases unmatched. Germline assignment: CDR1 GTSNPN and CDR2 SVGIG (reference sequence). CDR3 amino acids: CASNRGKTEAFF. Here the CDR3 DNA reads TGTGCCTCCAACAGGGGTAAAACTGAAGCTTTCTTT.

This chain uses TRBV30 with TRBJ1-2, with TRBD1 as a possible D gene (5 bases). The CDR3 is 13 amino acids. V was shortened by 0 bases and J by 5 bases, with 10 bases between the two germline ends. Germline V gene lookup returns CDR1 GTSNPN and CDR2 SVGIG (reference sequence). CDR3 sequence: CAWSVLQGYGYTF. CDR3 DNA: TGTGCCTGGAGTGTACTCCAGGGTTATGGCTACACCTTC.

The gene calls are TRBV7-2 and TRBJ1-2; a possible D gene is TRBD1 (6 bases). Trimming cost V 5 bases and J 2 bases, with 18 bases left between them. The length of the CDR3 is 16 residues. Germline lookup yields CDR1 SGHTA and CDR2 FQGNSA. CDR3 sequence (DNA): TGTGCCAGCAGCATAGGACTAGGCAGGGGAAACTATGGCTACACCTTC. Translating gives CASSIGLGRGNYGYTF.

This clonotype was observed a single time. The gene calls are TRBV6-6 and TRBJ1-5, with D possibly TRBD1 on 5 matching bases. V gave up 0 bases and J gave up 6 bases, with 12 bases separating them. The CDR3 has 15 residues. CDR1 is MNHNY, CDR2 SVGAGI, per germline (reference sequence). CDR3 bases: TGTGCCAGCAGTTACTCAATACAGGTGATTCAGCCCCAGCATTTT. This codes for CASSYSIQVIQPQHF.

V usage is TRBV19 and J usage is TRBJ1-1; D gene uncertain. Germline V gene lookup returns CDR1 LNHDA and CDR2 SQIVND (reference sequence). V lost 0 bases and J lost 2, with 4 bases in between. The CDR3 is 13 residues long. The CDR3 sequence: CASSIDENTEAFF. CDR3 nucleotide sequence: TGTGCCAGTAGTATAGATGAAAACACTGAAGCTTTCTTT.

V is TRBV7-3 and J is TRBJ2-7; 10 positions match TRBD2. The CDR3 consists of 17 residues. The V segment lost 2 bases and the J segment 0 bases; nucleotides outside the gene matches: 7. Germline CDR1 reads SGHTA; CDR2 reads FQGTGA. The CDR3 DNA follows: TGTGCCAGCAGCTTAGGGTCCGGGACTAGCGACTCCTACGAGCAGTACTTC. This sequence encodes CASSLGSGTSDSYEQYF.

The chain has TRBV3-1 and TRBJ2-7, with 9 bases matching TRBD2. Germline CDR1 is LGHDT and CDR2 is YNNKEL (reference sequence). The CDR3 is 17 residues long. V lost 5 bases and J lost 4; bases outside the gene matches: 15. CDR3 nucleotide sequence: TGTGCCAGCAGCGGAACTTTAGCGGGAGACCGATTATACGAGCAGTACTTC. This translates into CASSGTLAGDRLYEQYF.

The genes are TRBV9 and TRBJ1-4; the match to TRBD1 covers 7 bases. V trimming: 5 bases; J trimming: 8 bases; junction bases outside the gene matches: 9. Per germline, CDR1 SGDLS and CDR2 YYNGEE. The CDR3 consists of 14 residues. CDR3 sequence reads: CASRPEGAGEKLFF. CDR3 bases: TGTGCCAGCAGACCGGAGGGGGCCGGGGAAAAACTGTTTTTT.

The rearrangement joins TRBV6-2 or TRBV6-3 to TRBJ1-5, with 7 bases identical to TRBD1. The CDR3 sequence is 14 residues long. Germline CDR1 MNHEY, CDR2 SVGEGT. Trimming took 6 bases from V and 7 from J; bases not matched to a gene: 9. CDR3 region: CASRKTGSGQPQHF. The CDR3 nucleotides read TGTGCCAGCAGGAAGACAGGGTCGGGCCAGCCCCAGCATTTT.

This clonotype was seen many times. The V and J genes are TRBV12-3 or TRBV12-4 and TRBJ1-2; a possible D gene is TRBD1 (5 bases). The CDR3 extends over 12 amino acids. V was pared by 0 bases and J by 7 bases, with 6 bases between. The CDR3 nucleotides read TGTGCCAGCAGTTTAGCAGACAGTGGCTACACCTTC. Translation: CASSLADSGYTF.

This clonotype was recorded a few times. The rearrangement uses TRBV12-5 and TRBJ2-2, with D possibly being TRBD1 (6 bases). Between the trimmed V and J ends, which lost 1 base and 4 bases, there was a span of 13 bases. Germline V gene sequence: CDR1 LGHNT, CDR2 FRNRAP. The CDR3 runs 16 residues. The CDR3 sequence: CASGLGGQSRTGELFF. The CDR3, as DNA: TGTGCTAGTGGTTTGGGCGGACAGTCGCGCACCGGGGAGCTGTTTTTT.

The CDR3 here is CSARETTGFDPEAFF. DNA for the CDR3: TGCAGTGCTAGGGAGACGACAGGGTTTGATCCTGAAGCTTTCTTT. The chain couples TRBV20-1 to TRBJ1-1; TRBD1 matches at 7 bases. Unmatched junction bases numbered 13, after V lost 3 bases and J lost 6 bases. Germline lookup yields CDR1 DFQATT and CDR2 SNEGSKA (reference sequence). This CDR3 is 15 amino acids long.